These 14 T cell receptor beta chains share one sample of origin, sequenced in a study of beta chain features in type 1 diabetes. The study, taken as a whole, reports: When Type 1 diabetes patients were examined, their TCRB CDR3s proved moderately but significantly shorter in all four CD4+ subsets.

These receptors have no known antigen. cDNA synthesis used the whole RNA isolate, giving expressed TCRB sequences. Sequencing used immunoSEQ multiplex PCR; TCRdb keeps in-frame clones, though not all of them. This table holds 200,000 to 300,000 clones, 20% found once. Sequenced input: naive CD4+ T cells from blood. These receptor sequences come from a woman between 40 and 50 years old with type 1 diabetes.

The table lists this clone with a few counts. This chain joins TRBV9 and TRBJ2-1; TRBD1 is a possible D gene (6 bases). This CDR3 region has 12 residues. V lost 4 bases to trimming and J lost 9 bases, with 11 bases between them. The V gene's germline CDR1 is SGDLS and CDR2 YYNGEE. The DNA for the CDR3 is TGTGCCAGCAGCCTCAGGGACATTGAGCAGTTCTTC. Its protein is CASSLRDIEQFF.

This clone showed up just a few times. The chain is built from TRBV28 and TRBJ1-2, with 11 bases aligning to TRBD1. V lost 3 bases to trimming and J lost 6 bases; unmatched junction nucleotides: 9. Germline assignment: CDR1 MDHEN and CDR2 SYDVKM. CDR3 length equals 16 residues. The CDR3 sequence: CASSFPPGQGADGYTF. As DNA, the CDR3 is TGTGCCAGCAGTTTCCCTCCAGGACAGGGGGCGGATGGCTACACCTTC.

The rearrangement links TRBV15 to TRBJ1-1, with 8 bases that match TRBD1. The CDR3 is 15 residues long. Germline CDR1 LNHNV, CDR2 YYDKDF (reference sequence). Trimming at V came to 0 bases and at J to 6 bases, leaving 6 bases not matched to a gene. CDR3 coding DNA: TGTGCCACCAGCAGAGATAGGGGGACAGGACCTGAAGCTTTCTTT. This sequence encodes CATSRDRGTGPEAFF.

The chain combines TRBV28 with TRBJ1-3; D is undetermined. CDR3 length: 14 residues. Germline assignment: CDR1 MDHEN and CDR2 SYDVKM. With 6 bases removed from V and 4 bases from J, the gap between germline ends came to 13 bases. The CDR3 DNA sequence: TGTGCCAGCAGAGCCACAGCAGTGGGAAACACCATATATTTT. Its translation: CASRATAVGNTIYF. The variable domain in full, completed from reference TRBV28 and TRBJ1-3, reads DVKVTQSSRYLVKRTGEKVFLECVQDMDHENMFWYRQDPGLGLRLIYFSYDVKMKEKGDIPEGYSVSREKKERFSLILESASTNQTSMYLCASRATAVGNTIYFGEGSWLTVV.

The V gene is TRBV7-3, the J gene TRBJ2-1, with D possibly matching TRBD2 (6 bases). The CDR3 runs 13 residues. The germline V gene has CDR1 SGHTA and CDR2 FQGTGA. Trimming removed 5 bases at V and 6 bases at J, with 11 bases between. CDR3 sequence: CASSPYGSNEQFF. As DNA, the CDR3 is TGTGCCAGCAGCCCCTACGGGAGCAATGAGCAGTTCTTC.

The CDR3 here is CALSRSSYEQYF. For the CDR3, the DNA is TGTGCCTTGTCTAGAAGCTCCTACGAGCAGTACTTC. V usage is TRBV30 and J usage is TRBJ2-7; D is unresolved. The CDR3 consists of 12 residues. CDR1 and CDR2 (germline): GTSNPN, SVGIG (reference sequence). Trimming removed 7 bases from V and 0 bases from J, with 10 bases in between.

This clone has only a few counts. The chain uses TRBV7-9 and TRBJ1-1; D gene unclear. Germline V lookup: CDR1 SEHNR, CDR2 FQNEAQ (reference sequence). V lost 3 bases and J lost 11, with 10 bases in between. The CDR3 sequence is 11 residues long. CDR3 protein: CASSFRTEAFF. The CDR3, as DNA: TGTGCCAGCAGCTTTCGCACGGAGGCTTTCTTT.

This clone was seen only a few times. The chain carries TRBV5-4 and TRBJ2-7; a possible D gene is TRBD2 (6 bases). CDR3 length: 14 amino acids. Germline V gene lookup returns CDR1 SGHNT and CDR2 YYREEE (reference sequence). With 1 base removed from V and 2 bases from J, the gap between germline ends came to 10 bases. The CDR3 nucleotides are TGTGCCAGCAGCTTGTTTAGCGGCGCCTACGAGCAGTACTTC. This codes for CASSLFSGAYEQYF. The full variable domain, rest sourced from reference TRBV5-4 and TRBJ2-7, is ETGVTQSPTHLIKTRGQQVTLRCSSQSGHNTVSWYQQALGQGPQFIFQYYREEENGRGNFPPRFSGLQFPNYSSELNVNALELDDSALYLCASSLFSGAYEQYFGPGTRLTVT.

The chain carries TRBV2 and TRBJ2-7; TRBD2 agrees at 11 bases. After removal of 4 bases from V and 5 bases from J, the junction contained 7 bases not matched to a gene. Germline CDR1 SNHLY, CDR2 FYNNEI. The CDR3 runs to 15 residues. DNA of the CDR3: TGTGCCAGCAGTGCGCGACTAGCGGGACCCCACGAGCAGTACTTC. Its translation: CASSARLAGPHEQYF.

This clone was observed a few times. CDR3 DNA: TGTGCTAGTGGTCCGGACAGTTACAATGAGCAGTTCTTC. Its translation is CASGPDSYNEQFF. The chain links TRBV12-5 to TRBJ2-1, with D perhaps matching TRBD1 (6 bases). The germline V and J ends were trimmed by 5 bases and 4 bases, with 9 bases remaining between them. CDR3 length equals 13 residues. Germline V gene sequence: CDR1 LGHNT, CDR2 FRNRAP.

This clone was counted a few times. The genes are TRBV2 and TRBJ1-1; 7 nucleotides align to TRBD1. CDR3 length: 16 residues. J was trimmed by 0 bases and V by 8 bases; bases with no gene match: 12. Per the germline V gene, CDR1 is SNHLY and CDR2 is FYNNEI. DNA for the CDR3: TGTGCCAGCGGCCAGACGACAGGGAACATGAACACTGAAGCTTTCTTT. It encodes CASGQTTGNMNTEAFF.

V and J are TRBV7-3 and TRBJ2-1, with TRBD2 matching over 8 bases. The length of the CDR3 is 14 residues. The V gene end was trimmed by 8 bases and the J gene end by 4 bases; junction bases not matched to a gene: 7. Germline assignment: CDR1 SGHTA and CDR2 FQGTGA. The CDR3 is CASGRGASYNEQFF. CDR3 in DNA: TGTGCCAGCGGGCGGGGGGCCTCTTACAATGAGCAGTTCTTC. Full variable domain (rest looked up from reference TRBV7-3 and TRBJ2-1): GAGVSQTPSNKVTEKGKYVELRCDPISGHTALYWYRQSLGQGPEFLIYFQGTGAADDSGLPNDRFFAVRPEGSVSTLKIQRTERGDSAVYLCASGRGASYNEQFFGPGTRLTVL.

In this sample, this clone turned up a few times. The CDR3 DNA follows: TGTGCCAGCTCGCCCCGAGGACGGGAAGGCACAGATACGCAGTATTTT. Translation: CASSPRGREGTDTQYF. The gene calls are TRBV18 and TRBJ2-3; tentatively, D is TRBD2 (5 bases). CDR3 length: 16 amino acids. Germline assignment: CDR1 KGHSH and CDR2 LQKENI. The V gene lost 6 bases and the J gene lost 1 base, with 17 bases spanning the gap.

This clone was seen more than once but under ten times. The J gene is TRBJ2-1, the V gene TRBV9; TRBD1 matches at 8 bases. This CDR3 is built from 16 residues. Germline-derived CDR1 and CDR2 are SGDLS and YYNGEE. The junction had 8 bases not matched to a gene; V was cut back by 4 bases and J by 2 bases. The CDR3 nucleotides read TGTGCCAGCAGCCCCAGGACAGGGCGGACCTACAATGAGCAGTTCTTC. It translates to CASSPRTGRTYNEQFF.